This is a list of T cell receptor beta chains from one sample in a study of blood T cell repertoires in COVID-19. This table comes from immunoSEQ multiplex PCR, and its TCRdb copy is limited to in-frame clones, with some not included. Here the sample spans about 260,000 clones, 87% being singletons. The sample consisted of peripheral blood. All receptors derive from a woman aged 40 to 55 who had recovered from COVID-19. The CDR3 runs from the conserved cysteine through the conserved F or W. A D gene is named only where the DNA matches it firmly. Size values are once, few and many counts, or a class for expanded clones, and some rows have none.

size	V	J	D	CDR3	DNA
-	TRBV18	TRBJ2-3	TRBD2	CASSQRTSGGASSTDTQYF	TGTGCCAGCTCACAAAGGACTAGCGGGGGGGCCTCTAGCACAGATACGCAGTATTTT
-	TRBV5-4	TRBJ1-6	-	CASSSGGSYNSPLHF	TGTGCCAGCAGCTCAGGAGGCTCCTATAATTCACCCCTCCACTTT
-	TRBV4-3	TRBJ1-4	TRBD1	CASSYRGLSEKLFF	TGCGCCAGCAGCTACAGGGGGCTGAGTGAAAAACTGTTTTTT
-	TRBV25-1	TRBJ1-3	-	CASSELQSSGNTIYF	TGTGCCAGCAGTGAATTACAGAGCTCTGGAAACACCATATATTTT
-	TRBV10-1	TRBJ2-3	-	CASSESSPDTQYF	TGCGCCAGCAGTGAGTCGAGCCCAGATACGCAGTATTTT
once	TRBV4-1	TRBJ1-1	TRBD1	CASRDRGNTEAFF	TGCGCCAGCAGGGACAGGGGGAACACTGAAGCTTTCTTT
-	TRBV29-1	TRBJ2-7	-	CSVRRGAGADEQYF	TGCAGCGTGCGCCGGGGGGCAGGCGCCGACGAGCAGTACTTC
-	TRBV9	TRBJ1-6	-	CASSGGVQLNSPLHF	TGTGCCAGCAGCGGGGGCGTGCAGTTGAATTCACCCCTCCACTTT
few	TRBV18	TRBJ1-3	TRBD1	CASSPAGGTGNTIYF	TGTGCCAGCTCACCCGCAGGGGGGACTGGAAACACCATATATTTT
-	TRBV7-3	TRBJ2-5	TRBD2	CASSLFGSGGTQETQYF	TGTGCCAGCAGCTTATTTGGTAGCGGGGGGACCCAAGAGACCCAGTACTTC
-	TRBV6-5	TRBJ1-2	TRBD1	CASRPRDRGLYGYTF	TGTGCCAGCAGACCCAGAGACAGGGGGCTGTATGGCTACACCTTC
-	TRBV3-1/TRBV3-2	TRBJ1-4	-	CASSASTAGEKLFF	TGTGCCAGCAGCGCGAGCACCGCGGGAGAAAAACTGTTTTTT
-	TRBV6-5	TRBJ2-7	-	CASSLGQSPYYEQYF	TGTGCCAGCAGCCTTGGACAGTCCCCATACTACGAGCAGTACTTC
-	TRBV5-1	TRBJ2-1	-	CASSSGNEQFF	TGCGCCAGCAGCTCCGGGAATGAGCAGTTCTTC
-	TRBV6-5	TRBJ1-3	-	CASTRGGGIGNTIYF	TGTGCCAGCACTCGCGGGGGCGGCATTGGAAACACCATATATTTT
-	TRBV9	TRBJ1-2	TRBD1	CASSAGQGVVYGYTF	TGTGCCAGCAGCGCGGGACAGGGGGTTGTTTATGGCTACACCTTC
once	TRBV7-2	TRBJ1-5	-	CASSLGRSSNQPQHF	TGTGCCAGCAGCTTAGGAAGGAGTAGCAATCAGCCCCAGCATTTT
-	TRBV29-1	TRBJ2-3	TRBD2	CSVAAGGTDTQYF	TGCAGCGTTGCGGCGGGGGGCACAGATACGCAGTATTTT
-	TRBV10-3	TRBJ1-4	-	CAISDGSGVAKLFF	TGTGCCATCAGTGATGGATCGGGGGTAGCAAAACTGTTTTTT
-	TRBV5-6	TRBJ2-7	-	CASSQPASDEQYF	TGTGCCAGCAGCCAGCCGGCCAGCGACGAGCAGTACTTC
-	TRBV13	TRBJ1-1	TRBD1	CASSSRTGRYTEAFF	TGTGCCAGCAGCTCTCGGACAGGCAGGTACACTGAAGCTTTCTTT
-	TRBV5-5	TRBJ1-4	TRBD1	CASSSRGLAGNEKLFF	TGTGCCAGCAGTTCCAGGGGGCTTGCTGGAAATGAAAAACTGTTTTTT